These T cell receptor beta chains were read from a single sample in a study of resident and recirculating memory T cells in vitiligo. Clones were sequenced by immunoSEQ multiplex PCR, and TCRdb holds only the in-frame ones, with some missing. This sample has 40,000 to 50,000 clones, with 80% to 95% found just once. Sequenced input: blood. The receptors were gathered from a male donor with vitiligo. CDR3s include the opening cysteine and the closing phenylalanine or tryptophan. The D gene is left open where the match is weak.

J gene	V gene	D gene	CDR3 protein	CDR3 DNA
TRBJ2-1	TRBV7-9	NA	CASSSGTAEGGEQFF	TGTGCCAGCAGCTCCGGGACTGCGGAGGGTGGTGAGCAGTTCTTC
TRBJ2-3	TRBV9	TRBD2	CASSVAGEGDTQYF	TGTGCCAGCAGCGTAGCTGGGGAGGGAGATACGCAGTATTTT
TRBJ1-1	TRBV2	NA	CASSDEVPLYTEAFF	TGTGCCAGCAGTGACGAGGTCCCCCTATACACTGAAGCTTTCTTT
TRBJ1-2	TRBV6-5	TRBD1	CASRSTGAGYTF	TGTGCCAGCAGGAGTACAGGGGCTGGCTACACCTTC
TRBJ1-3	TRBV9	NA	CASSVIPVEGGNTIYF	TGTGCCAGCAGCGTCATCCCGGTGGAGGGAGGAAACACCATATATTTT
TRBJ2-7	TRBV19	TRBD1	CASSTRAQSGQTRPEQYF	TGTGCCAGTAGTACTAGAGCCCAATCGGGACAGACCAGACCCGAGCAGTACTTC
TRBJ2-7	TRBV7-6	TRBD2	CASSLEERGVYEQYF	TGTGCCAGCAGCTTAGAGGAACGGGGGGTCTACGAGCAGTACTTC
TRBJ2-1	TRBV23-1	NA	CASRKGVMGSAYNEQFF	TGCGCCAGCAGGAAAGGGGTAATGGGAAGTGCCTACAATGAGCAGTTCTTC
TRBJ2-1	TRBV4-2	NA	CASSQQGPNEQFF	TGTGCCAGCAGCCAACAGGGCCCCAATGAGCAGTTCTTC
TRBJ1-2	TRBV10-3	TRBD1	CAIRVTGGYTF	TGTGCCATCAGGGTGACAGGGGGCTACACCTTC